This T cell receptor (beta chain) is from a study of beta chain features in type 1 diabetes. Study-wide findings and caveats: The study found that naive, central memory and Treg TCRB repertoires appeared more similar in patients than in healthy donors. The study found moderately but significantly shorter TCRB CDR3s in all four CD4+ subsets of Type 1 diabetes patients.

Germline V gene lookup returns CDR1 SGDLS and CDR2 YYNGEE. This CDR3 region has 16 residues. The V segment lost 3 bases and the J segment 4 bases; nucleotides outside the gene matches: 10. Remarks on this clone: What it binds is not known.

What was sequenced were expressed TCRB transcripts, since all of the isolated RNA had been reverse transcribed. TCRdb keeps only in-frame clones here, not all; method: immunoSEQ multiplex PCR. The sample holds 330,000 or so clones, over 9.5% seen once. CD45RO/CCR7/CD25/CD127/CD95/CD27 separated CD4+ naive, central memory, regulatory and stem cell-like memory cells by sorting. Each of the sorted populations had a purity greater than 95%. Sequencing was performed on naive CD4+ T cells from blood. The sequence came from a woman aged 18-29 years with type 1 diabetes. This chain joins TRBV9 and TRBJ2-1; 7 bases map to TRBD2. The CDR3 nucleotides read TGTGCCAGCAGCGGAGGGTGGACTAGATCTTACAATGAGCAGTTCTTC. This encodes CASSGGWTRSYNEQFF.